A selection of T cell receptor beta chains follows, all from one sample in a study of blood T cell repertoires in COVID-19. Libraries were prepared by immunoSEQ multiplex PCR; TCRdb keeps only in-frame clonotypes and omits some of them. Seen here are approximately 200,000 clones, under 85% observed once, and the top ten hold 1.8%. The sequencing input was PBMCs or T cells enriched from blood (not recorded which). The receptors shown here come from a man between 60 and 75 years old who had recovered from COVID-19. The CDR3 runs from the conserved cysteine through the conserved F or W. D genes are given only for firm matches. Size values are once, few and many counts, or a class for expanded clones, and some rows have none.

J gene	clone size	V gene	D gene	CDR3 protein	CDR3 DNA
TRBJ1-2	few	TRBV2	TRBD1	CASSANLPGTGEEF	TGTGCCAGCAGCGCCAATCTTCCCGGGACAGGGGAAGAGTTC
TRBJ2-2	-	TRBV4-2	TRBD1	CASSQETAGGFAGELFF	TGTGCCAGCAGCCAAGAGACGGCAGGGGGCTTCGCCGGGGAGCTGTTTTTT
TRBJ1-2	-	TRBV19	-	CASSDRTVNYTF	TGTGCCAGTAGTGATCGGACAGTAAACTACACCTTC
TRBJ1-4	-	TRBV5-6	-	CASSRTLTNEKLFF	TGTGCCAGCAGCCGGACTTTAACTAATGAAAAACTGTTTTTT
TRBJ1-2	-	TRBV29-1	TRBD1	CSVPGQGENGYTF	TGCAGCGTTCCGGGACAGGGGGAAAATGGCTACACCTTC
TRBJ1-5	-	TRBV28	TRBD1	CASSSQGARDGNQPQHF	TGTGCCAGCAGTTCACAGGGGGCCCGGGATGGCAATCAGCCCCAGCATTTT
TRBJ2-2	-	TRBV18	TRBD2	CASSPLAVNTGELFF	TGTGCCAGCTCACCGCTAGCGGTGAACACCGGGGAGCTGTTTTTT
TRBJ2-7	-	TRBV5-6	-	CASSLYQTYEQYF	TGTGCCAGCAGCCTCTACCAAACCTACGAGCAGTACTTC
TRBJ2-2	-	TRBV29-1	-	CSVGSGGAGELFF	TGCAGCGTTGGTTCAGGCGGGGCCGGGGAGCTGTTTTTT
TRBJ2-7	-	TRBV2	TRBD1	CASRGQGPYEQYF	TGTGCCAGCAGAGGACAGGGCCCCTACGAGCAGTACTTC